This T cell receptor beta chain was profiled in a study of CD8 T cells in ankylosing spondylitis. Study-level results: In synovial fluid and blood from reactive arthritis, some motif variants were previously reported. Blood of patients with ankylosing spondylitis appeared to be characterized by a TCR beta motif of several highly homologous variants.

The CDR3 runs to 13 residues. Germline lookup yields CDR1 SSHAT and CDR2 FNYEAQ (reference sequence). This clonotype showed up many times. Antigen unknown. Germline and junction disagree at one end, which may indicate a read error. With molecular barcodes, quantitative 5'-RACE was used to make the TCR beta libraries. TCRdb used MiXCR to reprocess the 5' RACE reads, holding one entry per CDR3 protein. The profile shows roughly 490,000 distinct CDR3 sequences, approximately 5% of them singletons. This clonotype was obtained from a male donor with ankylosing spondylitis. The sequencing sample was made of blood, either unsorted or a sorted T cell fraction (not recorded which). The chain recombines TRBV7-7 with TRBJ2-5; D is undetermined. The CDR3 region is CASSSGLRETQYF. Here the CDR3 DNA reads TGTGCTAGCAGCTCGGGCCTGCGAGAGACCCAGTACTTC.